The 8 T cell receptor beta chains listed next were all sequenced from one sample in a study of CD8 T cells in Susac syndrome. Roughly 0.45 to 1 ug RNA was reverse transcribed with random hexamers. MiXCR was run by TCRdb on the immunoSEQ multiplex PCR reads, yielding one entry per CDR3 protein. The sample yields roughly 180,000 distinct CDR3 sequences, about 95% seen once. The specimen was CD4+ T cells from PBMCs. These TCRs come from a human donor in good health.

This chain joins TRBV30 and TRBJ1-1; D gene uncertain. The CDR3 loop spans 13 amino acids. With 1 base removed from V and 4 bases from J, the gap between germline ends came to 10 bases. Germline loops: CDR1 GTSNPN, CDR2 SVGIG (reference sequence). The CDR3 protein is CAWSDFLGTEAFF. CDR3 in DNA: TGTGCCTGGAGTGACTTCCTAGGCACTGAAGCTTTCTTT.

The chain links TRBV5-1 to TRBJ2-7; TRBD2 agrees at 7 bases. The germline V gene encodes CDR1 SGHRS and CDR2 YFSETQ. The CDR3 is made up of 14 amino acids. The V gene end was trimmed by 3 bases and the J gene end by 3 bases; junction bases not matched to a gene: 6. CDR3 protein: CASSSSTSVYEQYF. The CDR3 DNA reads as TGCGCCAGCAGCTCCTCCACTAGCGTCTACGAGCAGTACTTC.

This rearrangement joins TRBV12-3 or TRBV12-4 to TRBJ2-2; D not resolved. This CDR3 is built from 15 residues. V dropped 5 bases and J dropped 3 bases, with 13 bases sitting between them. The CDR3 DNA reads TGTGCCAGCAGTCCAGGACCACTGGACACCGGGGAGCTGTTTTTT. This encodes CASSPGPLDTGELFF.

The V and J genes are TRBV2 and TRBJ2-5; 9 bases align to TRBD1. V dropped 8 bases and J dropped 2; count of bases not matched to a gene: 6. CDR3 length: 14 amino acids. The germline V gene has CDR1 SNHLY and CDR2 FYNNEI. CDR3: CASGGQGRQETQYF. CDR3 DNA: TGTGCCAGCGGGGGACAGGGACGGCAAGAGACCCAGTACTTC.

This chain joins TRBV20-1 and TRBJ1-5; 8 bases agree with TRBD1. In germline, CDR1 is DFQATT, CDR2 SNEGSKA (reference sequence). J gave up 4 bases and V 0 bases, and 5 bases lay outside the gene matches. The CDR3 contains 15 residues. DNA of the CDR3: TGCAGTGCTAGAGATCGCAGGGGGCGTAATCAGCCCCAGCATTTT. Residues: CSARDRRGRNQPQHF.

In nucleotides, the CDR3 is TGTGCCACTCACATCGCCAGGGCGGATGGGGCCAACGTCCTGACTTTC. It encodes CATHIARADGANVLTF. This sequence joins TRBV28 and TRBJ2-6; maybe TRBD1 (5 bases). Trimming took off 10 bases at V and 3 bases at J, with 19 bases between the two ends. The CDR3 contains 16 residues. Per the germline V gene, CDR1 is MDHEN and CDR2 is SYDVKM.

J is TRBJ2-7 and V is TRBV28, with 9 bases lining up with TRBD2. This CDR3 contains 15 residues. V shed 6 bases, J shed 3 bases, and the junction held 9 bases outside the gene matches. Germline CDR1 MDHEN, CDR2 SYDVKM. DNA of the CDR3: TGTGCCAGCAGATACGTAGCGGGAGTGGTCTACGAGCAGTACTTC. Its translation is CASRYVAGVVYEQYF.

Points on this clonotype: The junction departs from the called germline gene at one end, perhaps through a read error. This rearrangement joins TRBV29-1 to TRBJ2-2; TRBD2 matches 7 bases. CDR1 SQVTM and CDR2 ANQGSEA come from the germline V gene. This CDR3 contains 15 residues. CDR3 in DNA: TGCAGCGTTGGGGACTTGCGGGGGAACACCGGGGAGCTGTCTTTT. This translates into CSVGDLRGNTGELSF.